In this sample, the clone carrying this T cell receptor beta chain turned up many times. What it binds is not known. Time point specified: longitudinal time-point 1 (baseline). Unsorted libraries were prepared from 2 million PBMCs held at -80 C. This sample is part of a study of neurological immune-mediated disorders. Study results and limitations: Whereas HTLV-1-associated myelopathy showed the most TCR clonal expansion, multiple sclerosis showed the least, with levels below those of healthy controls.

V lost 5 bases and J lost 3; bases outside the gene matches: 8. Germline-derived CDR1 and CDR2 are MGHDK and SYGVNS. The CDR3 covers 15 residues. cDNA was made by 5'RACE with 10-nucleotide random UMIs. From the 5' RACE reads, TCRdb called clonotypes with MiXCR, one entry per CDR3 protein. The profile shows about 49,000 distinct CDR3 sequences, about 9% of them singletons. This TCR came from a middle-aged woman in good health. J is TRBJ2-3 and V is TRBV25-1, with 7 bases identical to TRBD1. The material sequenced was PBMCs. The CDR3 loop reads CASSKAGGKTDTQYF. CDR3 nucleotide sequence: TGTGCCAGCAGTAAAGCAGGGGGTAAGACAGATACGCAGTATTTT.